This TCR beta chain originates from a study of T cell changes during pregnancy in multiple sclerosis. Germline lookup yields CDR1 LNHDA and CDR2 SQIVND (reference sequence). V shed 3 bases and J shed 5 bases, with 10 bases lying between them. CDR3 length: 13 residues. The protocol was immunoSEQ multiplex PCR, while the TCRdb copy is restricted to in-frame clones and leaves out a portion. The profile shows about 61,000 clones, under 95% of them singletons. This sequence was found in a female donor in good health, enrolled as a control in a pregnancy study. The sequencing here drew on peripheral blood, taken in the first trimester of pregnancy. This chain joins TRBV19 and TRBJ1-2; D is unclear. CDR3: CASSMRVSYGYTF. For the CDR3, the DNA is TGTGCCAGTAGTATGAGGGTTTCATATGGCTACACCTTC.